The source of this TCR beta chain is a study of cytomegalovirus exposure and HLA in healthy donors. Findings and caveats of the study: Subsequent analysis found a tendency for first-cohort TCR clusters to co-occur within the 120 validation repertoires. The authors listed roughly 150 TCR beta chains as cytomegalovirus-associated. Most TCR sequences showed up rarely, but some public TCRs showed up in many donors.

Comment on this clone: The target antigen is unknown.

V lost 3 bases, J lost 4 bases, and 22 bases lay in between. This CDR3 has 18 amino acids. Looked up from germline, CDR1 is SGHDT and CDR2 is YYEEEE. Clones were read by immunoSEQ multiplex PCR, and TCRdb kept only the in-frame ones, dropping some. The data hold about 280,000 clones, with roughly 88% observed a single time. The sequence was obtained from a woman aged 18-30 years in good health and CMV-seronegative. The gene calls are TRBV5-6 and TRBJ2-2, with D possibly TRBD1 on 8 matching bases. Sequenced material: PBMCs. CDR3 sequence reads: CASSWGGTGTGTTGELFF. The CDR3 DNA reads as TGTGCCAGCAGCTGGGGGGGTACCGGGACAGGCACCACCGGGGAGCTGTTTTTT.